This T cell receptor beta chain was profiled in a study of memory CD4+ T cells and cytomegalovirus serostatus. Single viable CD3+CD4+CD8-CD45RO+ cells were sorted as the memory CD4+ T cells. Donors' CMV status reflects serum IgG against pp150, pp28, p38, p52. Under the authors' procedure: Out-of-frame sequences were removed, leaving 2,000,000 or so distinct TCRbeta sequences. Clones were read by immunoSEQ multiplex PCR, and TCRdb kept only the in-frame ones, dropping some. That table gives V, J and clone size, and the DNA gave D and trimming. The sample contains roughly 45,000 clones, just under 80% of which appear only once. This clonotype was sampled from an adult in good health and CMV-seronegative. The sample taken for sequencing was memory CD4+ T cells from blood.

CDR3 loop: CASSSGLAGRYEQYF. For the CDR3, the DNA is TGCGCCAGCAGCTCGGGACTAGCGGGGAGATACGAGCAGTACTTC. This chain connects TRBV5-1 to TRBJ2-7; the match to TRBD2 covers 13 bases. V lost 3 bases, J lost 4 bases, and 4 bases stayed unmatched. CDR1 is SGHRS and CDR2 is YFSETQ in the germline V gene. The CDR3 loop spans 15 amino acids.